This record looks at one TCR beta chain sequence and its context. The sample's time point: baseline, week 1 (first vaccination visit). The treatment denotes: pre-vaccination baseline after standard-of-care therapy. The donors had new WHO grade 3 or 4 astrocytomas; these were IDH1-mutant and ATRX-lost. The sample comes from a study of a mutant IDH1 vaccine in newly diagnosed glioma. Overall study: Patients had received radiotherapy, temozolomide, or both previously, most receiving both.

This CDR3 spans 13 amino acids. After removal of 4 bases from V and 8 bases from J, the junction contained 3 bases not matched to a gene. Germline assignment: CDR1 SQVTM and CDR2 ANQGSEA. TCRdb's table, derived via immunoSEQ multiplex PCR, lists solely in-frame clones and lacks some. The repertoire holds over 75,000 clones, about 82% seen once, with 6.5% to 9.5% in the top ten. Sequenced material: PBMCs, taken from a glioma patient treated with radiotherapy, temozolomide or both. The receptor was isolated from a man in his forties or fifties with glioma. The J gene is TRBJ2-1, the V gene TRBV29-1; the match to TRBD2 covers 12 bases. The chain's CDR3 is CSVASGRAYEQFF. DNA of the CDR3: TGCAGCGTTGCTAGCGGGAGGGCCTATGAGCAGTTCTTC.